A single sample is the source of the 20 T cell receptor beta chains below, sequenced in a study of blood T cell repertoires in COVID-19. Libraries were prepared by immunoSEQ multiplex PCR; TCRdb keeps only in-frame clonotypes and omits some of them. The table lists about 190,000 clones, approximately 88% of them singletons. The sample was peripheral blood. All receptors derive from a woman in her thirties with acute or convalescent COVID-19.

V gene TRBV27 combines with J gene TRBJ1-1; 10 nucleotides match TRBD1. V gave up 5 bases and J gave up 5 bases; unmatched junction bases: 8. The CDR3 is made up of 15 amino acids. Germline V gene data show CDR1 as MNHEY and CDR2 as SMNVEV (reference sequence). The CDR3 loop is CASSRRQGAGTEAFF. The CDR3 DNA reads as TGTGCCAGCAGTCGCAGACAGGGGGCAGGGACTGAAGCTTTCTTT.

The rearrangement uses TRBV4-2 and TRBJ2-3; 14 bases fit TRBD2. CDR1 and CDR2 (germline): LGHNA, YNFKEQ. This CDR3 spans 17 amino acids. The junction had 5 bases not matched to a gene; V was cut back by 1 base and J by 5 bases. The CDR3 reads CASSQGLAGGPGDTQYF. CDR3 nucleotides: TGTGCCAGCAGCCAAGGACTAGCGGGAGGGCCGGGAGATACGCAGTATTTT.

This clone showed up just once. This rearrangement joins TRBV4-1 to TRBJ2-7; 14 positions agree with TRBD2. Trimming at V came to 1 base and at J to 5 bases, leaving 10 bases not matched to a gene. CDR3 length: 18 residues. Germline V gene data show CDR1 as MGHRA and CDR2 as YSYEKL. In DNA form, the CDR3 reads TGCGCCAGCAGCCAAGTCGACCTCGGACTAGCGGGAGGTAACGAGCAGTACTTC. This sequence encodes CASSQVDLGLAGGNEQYF.

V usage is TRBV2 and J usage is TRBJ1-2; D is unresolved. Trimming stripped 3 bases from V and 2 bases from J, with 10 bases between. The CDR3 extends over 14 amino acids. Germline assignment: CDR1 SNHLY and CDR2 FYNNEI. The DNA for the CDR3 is TGTGCCAGCAGTGACAGGACTCGAAACTATGGCTACACCTTC. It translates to CASSDRTRNYGYTF.

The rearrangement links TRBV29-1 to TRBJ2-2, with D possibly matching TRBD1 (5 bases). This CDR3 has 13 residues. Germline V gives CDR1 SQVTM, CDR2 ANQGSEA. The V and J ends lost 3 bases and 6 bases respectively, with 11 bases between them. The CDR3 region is CSVDRGLSGELFF. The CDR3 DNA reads TGCAGCGTTGATAGGGGCTTATCCGGGGAGCTGTTTTTT.

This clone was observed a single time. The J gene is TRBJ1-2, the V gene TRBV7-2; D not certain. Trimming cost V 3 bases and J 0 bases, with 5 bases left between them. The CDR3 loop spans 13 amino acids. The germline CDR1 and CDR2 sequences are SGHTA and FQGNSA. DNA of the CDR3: TGTGCCAGCAGCTTGAGAGCTAACTATGGCTACACCTTC. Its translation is CASSLRANYGYTF.

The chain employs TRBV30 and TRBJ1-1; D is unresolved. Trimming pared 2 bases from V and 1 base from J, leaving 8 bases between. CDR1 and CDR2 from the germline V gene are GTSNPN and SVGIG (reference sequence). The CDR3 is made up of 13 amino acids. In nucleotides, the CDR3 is TGTGCCTGGAGTCCTACGGGGAACACTGAAGCTTTCTTT. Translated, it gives CAWSPTGNTEAFF.

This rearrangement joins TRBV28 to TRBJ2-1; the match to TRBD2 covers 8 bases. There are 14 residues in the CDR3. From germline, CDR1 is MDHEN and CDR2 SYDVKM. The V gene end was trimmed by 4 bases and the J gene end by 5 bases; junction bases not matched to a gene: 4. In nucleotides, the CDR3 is TGTGCCAGCAGTTCCCCGGGGGGGGACAATGAGCAGTTCTTC. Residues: CASSSPGGDNEQFF.

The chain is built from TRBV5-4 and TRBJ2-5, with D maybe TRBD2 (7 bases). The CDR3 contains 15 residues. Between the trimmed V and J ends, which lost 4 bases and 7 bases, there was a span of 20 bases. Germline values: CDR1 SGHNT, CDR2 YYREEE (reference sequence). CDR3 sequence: CASSREGGALGTQYF. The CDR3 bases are TGTGCCAGCAGCCGAGAAGGGGGGGCGTTGGGGACCCAGTACTTC.

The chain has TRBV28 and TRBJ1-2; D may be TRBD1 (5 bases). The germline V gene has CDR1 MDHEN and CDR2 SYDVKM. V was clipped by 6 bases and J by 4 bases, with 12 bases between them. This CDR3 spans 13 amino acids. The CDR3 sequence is CASSLGTPYGYTF. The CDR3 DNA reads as TGTGCCAGCAGCCTCGGGACTCCCTATGGCTACACCTTC.

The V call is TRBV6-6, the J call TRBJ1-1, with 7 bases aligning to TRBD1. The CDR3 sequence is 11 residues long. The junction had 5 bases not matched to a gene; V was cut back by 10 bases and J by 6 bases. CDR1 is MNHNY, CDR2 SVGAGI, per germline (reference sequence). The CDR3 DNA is TGTGCCATTAAGACAGGGCCTGAAGCTTTCTTT. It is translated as CAIKTGPEAFF.

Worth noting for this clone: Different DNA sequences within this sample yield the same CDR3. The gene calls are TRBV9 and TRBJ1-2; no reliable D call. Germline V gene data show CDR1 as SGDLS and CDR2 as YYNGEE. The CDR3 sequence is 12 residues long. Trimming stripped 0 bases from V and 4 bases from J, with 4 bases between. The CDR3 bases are TGTGCCAGCAGCGTAGATAGCTATGGCTACACCTTC. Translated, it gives CASSVDSYGYTF.

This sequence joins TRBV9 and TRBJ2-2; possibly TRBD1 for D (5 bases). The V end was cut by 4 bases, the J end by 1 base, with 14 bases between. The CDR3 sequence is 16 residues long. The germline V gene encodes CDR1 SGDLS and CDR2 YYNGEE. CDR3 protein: CASSLRQSVNTGELFF. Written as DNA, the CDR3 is TGTGCCAGCAGCCTCAGACAGAGCGTGAACACCGGGGAGCTGTTTTTT.

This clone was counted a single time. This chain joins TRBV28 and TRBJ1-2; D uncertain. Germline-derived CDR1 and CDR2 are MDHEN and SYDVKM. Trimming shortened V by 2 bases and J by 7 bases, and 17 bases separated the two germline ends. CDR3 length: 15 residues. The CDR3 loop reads CASSLIAREQGGYTF. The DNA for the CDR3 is TGTGCCAGCAGTTTAATTGCGAGGGAGCAAGGTGGCTACACCTTC.

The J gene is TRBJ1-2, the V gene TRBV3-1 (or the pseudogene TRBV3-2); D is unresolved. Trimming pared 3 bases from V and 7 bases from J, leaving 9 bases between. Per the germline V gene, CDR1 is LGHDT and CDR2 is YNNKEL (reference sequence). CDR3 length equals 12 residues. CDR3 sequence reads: CASSQTLRGYTF. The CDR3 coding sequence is TGTGCCAGCAGCCAGACTTTGCGTGGCTACACCTTC.

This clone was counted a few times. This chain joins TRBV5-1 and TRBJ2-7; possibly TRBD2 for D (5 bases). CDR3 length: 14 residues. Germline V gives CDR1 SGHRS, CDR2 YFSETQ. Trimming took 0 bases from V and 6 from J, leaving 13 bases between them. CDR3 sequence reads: CASSLGEGPSEQYF. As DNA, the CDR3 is TGCGCCAGCAGCTTGGGTGAGGGCCCCAGCGAGCAGTACTTC. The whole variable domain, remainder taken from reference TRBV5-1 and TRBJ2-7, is KAGVTQTPRYLIKTRGQQVTLSCSPISGHRSVSWYQQTPGQGLQFLFEYFSETQRNKGNFPGRFSGRQFSNSRSEMNVSTLELGDSALYLCASSLGEGPSEQYFGPGTRLTVT.

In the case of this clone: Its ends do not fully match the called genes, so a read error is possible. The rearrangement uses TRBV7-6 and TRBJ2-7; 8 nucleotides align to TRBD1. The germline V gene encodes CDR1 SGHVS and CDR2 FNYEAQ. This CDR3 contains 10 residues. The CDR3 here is CASSRTGPTF. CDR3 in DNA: TGTGCCAGCAGTCGGACAGGGCCTACATTC.

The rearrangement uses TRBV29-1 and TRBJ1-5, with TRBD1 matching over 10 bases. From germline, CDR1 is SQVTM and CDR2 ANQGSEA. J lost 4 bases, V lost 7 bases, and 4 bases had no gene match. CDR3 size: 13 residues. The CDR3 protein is CSAGDRGNQPQHF. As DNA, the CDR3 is TGCAGCGCGGGGGACAGGGGAAATCAGCCCCAGCATTTT.

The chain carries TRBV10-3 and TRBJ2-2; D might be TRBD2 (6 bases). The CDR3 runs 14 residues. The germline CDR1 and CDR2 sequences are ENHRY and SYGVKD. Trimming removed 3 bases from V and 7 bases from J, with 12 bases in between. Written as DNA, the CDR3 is TGTGCCATCAGTGAAGGAGGCGGGATCGGGGAGCTGTTTTTT. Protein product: CAISEGGGIGELFF.

The CDR3, as DNA: TGCGCCACTACCCCTTCTCCGGGACTAGCGGCCCACGAGCAGTACTTC. Translating it yields CATTPSPGLAAHEQYF. The chain couples TRBV5-1 to TRBJ2-7; TRBD2 matches 11 bases. The CDR3 has 16 residues. The germline V gene encodes CDR1 SGHRS and CDR2 YFSETQ. Trimming removed 9 bases from V and 5 bases from J; junction bases left unmatched: 16.